A single sample gave rise to the 20 T cell receptor beta chains below, sequenced in a study of tumor-infiltrating lymphocytes in glioblastoma multiforme. TCR beta libraries were built from RNA through three nested multiplex PCR rounds using modified ARM-PCR. TCRdb independently ran MiXCR on the multiplex PCR reads; one entry per CDR3 protein. The sample yields 13,000 or so distinct CDR3 sequences, around 70% seen once. The sample was brain tumor tissue. The receptors were sampled from a male donor with glioblastoma.

This clonotype appeared once. One junction end disagrees with the germline gene, perhaps due to a read error. The rearrangement joins TRBV12-3 or TRBV12-4 to TRBJ2-5, with no clear D. The CDR3 extends over 12 amino acids. CDR3 amino acids: CACSPRIETQYF. The CDR3 nucleotides are TGTGCCTGCAGTCCCAGGATAGAGACCCAGTACTTC.

For this clonotype: This may be a read error, as it is one base from a much larger clone. The V gene is TRBV2, the J gene TRBJ1-6, with 7 bases identical to TRBD1. This CDR3 contains 14 residues. The germline V gene encodes CDR1 SNHLY and CDR2 FYNNEI. J gave up 13 bases and V 4 bases, and 10 bases lay outside the gene matches. The CDR3 bases are TGTGCCAGCAGTGGTACGACAGGGATGAGTCCCCTCCACTTT. This translates into CASSGTTGMSPLHF.

This clonotype was counted at least ten times. This rearrangement joins TRBV11-3 to TRBJ2-5, with D unclear. Trimming left V 1 base short and J 5 bases short, with 11 bases between. This CDR3 is built from 14 residues. CDR1 is SGHNT and CDR2 is YENEEA in the germline V gene. In nucleotides, the CDR3 is TGTGCCAGCAGCTTAGGGGCCACTCACGAGACCCAGTACTTC. It encodes CASSLGATHETQYF. The complete variable domain, with remaining parts taken from reference TRBV11-3 and TRBJ2-5, reads EAGVVQSPRYKIIEKKQPVAFWCNPISGHNTLYWYLQNLGQGPELLIRYENEEAVDDSQLPKDRFSAERLKGVDSTLKIQPAELGDSAVYLCASSLGATHETQYFGPGTRLLVL.

Turning to this clonotype: This CDR3 is missing its conserved last phenylalanine or tryptophan, likely due to a read error. The rearrangement joins TRBV7-9 to TRBJ2-3, with TRBD2 matching over 8 bases. The CDR3 is 17 amino acids. Germline V gene data show CDR1 as SEHNR and CDR2 as FQNEAQ (reference sequence). With V trimmed by 6 bases and J by 5 bases, 16 bases remained unmatched. The CDR3 DNA reads as TGTGCCAGCAGATTAACGGAGGGACTAGTAGGCATAGATACGCAGTATTCT. Amino acid sequence: CASRLTEGLVGIDTQYS.

This clonotype has more than one count but fewer than ten. The germline gene is not matched at one end of the junction; a read error may be the cause. The chain has TRBV6-2 or TRBV6-3 and TRBJ2-1; 7 nucleotides align to TRBD2. Per germline, CDR1 MNHEY and CDR2 SVGEGT. The CDR3 has 14 amino acids. DNA of the CDR3: TGTGCCAACAGTTACTCCGCGGGAGATAATGAGCAGTTCTTC. It specifies CANSYSAGDNEQFF.

In its sample, this clonotype ranks as large. The chain couples TRBV6-5 to TRBJ2-3; 7 nucleotides line up with TRBD1. The CDR3 has 12 amino acids. Trimming took 5 bases from V and 5 from J; bases not matched to a gene: 1. The germline CDR1 and CDR2 sequences are MNHEY and SVGAGI. In DNA, the CDR3 is TGTGCCAGCAGTCGACAGGGAGATACGCAGTATTTT. Its translation: CASSRQGDTQYF.

The chain combines TRBV6-5 with TRBJ2-4, with TRBD1 matching over 8 bases. In germline, CDR1 is MNHEY, CDR2 SVGAGI. The CDR3 is 13 residues long. The V and J ends lost 8 bases and 3 bases, in that order; junction bases with no gene match: 3. The CDR3 protein is CASCDRGKNIQYF. The CDR3 region has the DNA TGTGCCAGCTGTGACAGGGGCAAAAACATTCAGTACTTC.

The chain carries TRBV4-1 and TRBJ2-3; 9 bases are a match to TRBD2. This CDR3 spans 16 amino acids. With 0 bases clipped from V and 6 bases from J, the junction kept 7 bases outside the gene matches. Germline assignment: CDR1 MGHRA and CDR2 YSYEKL. The chain's CDR3 is CASSQEGASGADTQYF. For the CDR3, the DNA is TGCGCCAGCAGCCAAGAGGGCGCTAGCGGGGCTGATACGCAGTATTTT.

There are many counts of this clonotype. The chain joins TRBV29-1 to TRBJ2-1; 13 nucleotides line up with TRBD2. After removal of 3 bases from V and 5 bases from J, the junction contained 1 base not matched to a gene. CDR3 length equals 14 residues. Germline CDR1 is SQVTM and CDR2 is ANQGSEA. For the CDR3, the DNA is TGCAGCGTTGATGGACTAGCGGGAGACAATGAGCAGTTCTTC. Protein: CSVDGLAGDNEQFF.

The chain employs TRBV30 and TRBJ2-1; D unresolved. The V gene's germline CDR1 is GTSNPN and CDR2 SVGIG (reference sequence). The length of the CDR3 is 12 residues. The CDR3 sequence is CVCSVRELVQFF. The CDR3 nucleotides are TGTGTCTGTAGTGTACGTGAATTGGTGCAGTTCTTC.

The rearrangement joins TRBV20-1 to TRBJ2-2; D gene uncertain. Between the trimmed V and J ends, which lost 6 bases and 6 bases, there was a span of 14 bases. This CDR3 has 13 residues. The germline V gene encodes CDR1 DFQATT and CDR2 SNEGSKA (reference sequence). In nucleotides, the CDR3 is TGCAGTGCCGTCGGGTACGGCGCCGGGGAGCTGTTTTTT. It is translated as CSAVGYGAGELFF.

The chain has TRBV5-8 and TRBJ2-1, with 9 bases matching TRBD2. The germline gives CDR1 SGHTS, CDR2 YDEGEE. The CDR3 is made up of 15 amino acids. Germline trimming cut 2 bases from V and 8 bases from J; bases unmatched to any gene: 8. The CDR3 protein is CASSLRVAGADEQFF. The CDR3 DNA sequence: TGTGCCAGCAGCTTAAGGGTAGCGGGGGCTGATGAGCAGTTCTTC.

As to this clonotype: At one of its ends the junction is not consistent with the germline gene, which may arise from a read error. J is TRBJ2-5 and V is TRBV28; D is unclear. CDR1 and CDR2 (germline): MDHEN, SYDVKM. This CDR3 region has 16 residues. Written as DNA, the CDR3 is TGTGCCATCAGTTTTGAGGTCGGGCCGGTTCAAGAGACCCAGTACTTC. Its translation is CAISFEVGPVQETQYF.

The chain uses TRBV20-1 and TRBJ2-1; D is unresolved. Trimming took 1 base from V and 14 from J, leaving 21 bases between them. The germline gives CDR1 DFQATT, CDR2 SNEGSKA (reference sequence). This CDR3 is 14 amino acids long. The CDR3 region is CSARGAQIGITEFF. The CDR3 bases are TGCAGTGCTAGAGGGGCCCAGATAGGGATCACGGAGTTCTTC.

V gene TRBV11-2 combines with J gene TRBJ2-7; 7 nucleotides align to TRBD2. Losses at the gene ends were 0 bases for V and 0 bases for J; bases not matched to a gene: 5. The CDR3 length is 16 residues. Germline V gene lookup returns CDR1 SGHAT and CDR2 FQNNGV. The CDR3 sequence is CASSLDGGSYSYEQYF. The CDR3 nucleotides are TGTGCCAGCAGCTTAGATGGCGGGAGTTACTCCTACGAGCAGTACTTC.

V and J are TRBV11-2 and TRBJ2-2; no clear D gene. Germline V gene sequence: CDR1 SGHAT, CDR2 FQNNGV. This CDR3 has 14 amino acids. Trimming took 2 bases from V and 4 from J, leaving 8 bases between them. The CDR3 loop is CASSLMEFTGELFF. For the CDR3, the DNA is TGTGCCAGCAGCTTAATGGAGTTCACCGGGGAGCTGTTTTTT. Full variable domain (outside the CDR3, taken from reference TRBV11-2 and TRBJ2-2): EAGVAQSPRYKIIEKRQSVAFWCNPISGHATLYWYQQILGQGPKLLIQFQNNGVVDDSQLPKDRFSAERLKGVDSTLKIQPAKLEDSAVYLCASSLMEFTGELFFGEGSRLTVL.

This clonotype is labeled medium-sized. The rearrangement links TRBV20-1 to TRBJ2-7; 9 bases fit TRBD1. V was pared by 3 bases and J by 4 bases, with 7 bases of the junction left unmatched. The CDR3 sequence is 14 residues long. From germline, CDR1 is DFQATT and CDR2 SNEGSKA (reference sequence). As DNA, the CDR3 is TGCAGTGCTAGGCCCCGGGACAGGGAATACGAGCAGTACTTC. Encoded protein: CSARPRDREYEQYF.

This clonotype was picked up a small number of times. This clone may be a read error of a much larger clone one base away. The chain links TRBV6-2 or TRBV6-3 to TRBJ1-5; 7 bases fit TRBD1. There are 15 residues in the CDR3. Trimming cost V 5 bases and J 6 bases; bases outside gene matches: 10. Germline-derived CDR1 and CDR2 are MNHEY and SVGEGT. The CDR3 bases are TGTGCCAGCAGTCCCCAGGGGGTGCGCGGTCAGCCCCAGCATTTT. It is translated as CASSPQGVRGQPQHF.

This chain connects TRBV4-1 to TRBJ1-6, with D unresolved. V lost 8 bases and J 11 bases, leaving 22 bases between the germline ends. This CDR3 has 15 residues. Germline V lookup: CDR1 MGHRA, CDR2 YSYEKL. The CDR3 loop is CASQNLASEVPPLHF. Here the CDR3 DNA reads TGCGCCAGCCAGAACCTGGCATCTGAGGTTCCACCCCTCCACTTT.

The chain links TRBV28 to TRBJ2-3; 7 bases agree with TRBD2. V shed 8 bases, J shed 7 bases, and the junction held 21 bases outside the gene matches. The CDR3 runs 17 residues. CDR1 and CDR2 (germline): MDHEN, SYDVKM. In nucleotides, the CDR3 is TGTGCCAGCGGTCTGGGGGGGAGCGCCATTCAAACTTATACGCAGTATTTT. It translates to CASGLGGSAIQTYTQYF. Full variable domain (rest looked up from reference TRBV28 and TRBJ2-3): DVKVTQSSRYLVKRTGEKVFLECVQDMDHENMFWYRQDPGLGLRLIYFSYDVKMKEKGDIPEGYSVSREKKERFSLILESASTNQTSMYLCASGLGGSAIQTYTQYFGPGTRLTVL.